This T cell receptor (beta chain) was observed in a study of CD8 T cells in ankylosing spondylitis. Study results and caveats: Within ankylosing spondylitis blood, a TCR beta motif made up of seven to nine highly homologous variants appeared to be characteristic. Earlier studies detected some motif variants in reactive arthritis synovial fluid and blood.

In TCRdb, the 5' RACE reads were re-called with MiXCR into one record per CDR3 protein. The sample records under 400,000 distinct CDR3 sequences, roughly 11% being singletons. From germline, CDR1 is DFQATT and CDR2 SNEGSKA (reference sequence). The germline V and J ends were trimmed by 6 bases and 7 bases, with 18 bases remaining between them. This CDR3 comprises 13 residues. This clonotype appeared many times. Its antigen is currently unknown. The V call is TRBV20-1, the J call TRBJ2-5; D gene uncertain. This TCR was recovered from a female donor with ankylosing spondylitis or in good health (not recorded which). Sequencing used blood, either unsorted or a sorted T cell fraction (not recorded which). Here the CDR3 reads CSAPDPYGGTQYF. The CDR3 bases are TGCAGTGCCCCAGACCCGTATGGTGGGACCCAGTACTTC.